These T cell receptor beta chains were read from a single sample in a study of graft-versus-host responses after intestinal transplantation. Assay used: immunoSEQ multiplex PCR; TCRdb lists only in-frame clones, some missing. The table includes about 25,000 clones, approximately 82% detected once. Their antigens remain unidentified. The sample here was unstimulated CD8+ T cells sorted from spleen or lymph node cells, taken before transplant. These receptors originate from a human donor who was the organ donor for an intestinal transplant. The CDR3 runs from the conserved cysteine through the conserved F or W. A D gene is named only where the DNA matches it firmly. For some rows the clone size is stated as once, few or many, or as a class when expanded; others skip it.

D gene	V gene	clone size	J gene	CDR3 DNA	CDR3 protein
-	TRBV4-1	-	TRBJ2-7	TGCGCCAGCAGCCAAGAGCCCGCGGTCTACGAGCAGTACTTC	CASSQEPAVYEQYF
-	TRBV14	-	TRBJ1-1	TGTGCCAGCAGCCCCGGGACCCGACACACTGAAGCTTTCTTT	CASSPGTRHTEAFF
TRBD2	TRBV7-9	-	TRBJ2-1	TGTGCCAGCAGCTCGCAAACTCATCCTAGCGGGAGCTCCTACAATGAGCAGTTCTTC	CASSSQTHPSGSSYNEQFF
-	TRBV13	few	TRBJ2-2	TGTGCCAGCAGCTCGCCGGACGGGACCGGGGAGCTGTTTTTT	CASSSPDGTGELFF
-	TRBV29-1	-	TRBJ2-7	TGCAGCGTTGTGGACGGATACGAGCAGTACTTC	CSVVDGYEQYF
-	TRBV2	-	TRBJ2-7	TGTGCCAGCGCAGGTTTAATCTACGAGCAGTACTTC	CASAGLIYEQYF
TRBD2	TRBV6-1	-	TRBJ2-5	TGTGCCAGCAGTGAAGTCGGGGGGGGCCAAGAGACCCAGTACTTC	CASSEVGGGQETQYF
-	TRBV27	-	TRBJ2-2	TGTGCCAGCAGTTTCCCCGGGAGCACCGGGGAGCTGTTTTTT	CASSFPGSTGELFF
-	TRBV6-7	few	TRBJ2-2	TGTGCCAGCATAAAGGGCGTGACAGGAGGTACCGGGGAGCTGTTTTTT	CASIKGVTGGTGELFF
-	TRBV4-3	-	TRBJ2-7	TGCGCCAGCAGCCAAACAGGGAAGTGGTACGAGCAGTACTTC	CASSQTGKWYEQYF
-	TRBV20-1	-	TRBJ1-2	TGCAGTGCTAGAGAACAGGGTGGCTACACCTTC	CSAREQGGYTF
TRBD1	TRBV7-6	-	TRBJ1-1	TGTGCCAGCAGTCCATACCTGGAAGTGTACAGGGGGCTCATGAACACTGAAGCTTTCTTT	CASSPYLEVYRGLMNTEAFF
TRBD1	TRBV6-6	-	TRBJ2-5	TGTGCCAGCAGTCGACAGGGACCGTACCAAGAGACCCAGTACTTC	CASSRQGPYQETQYF
-	TRBV4-1	-	TRBJ2-7	TGCGCCAGCAGCCAAGAAAACTCCCGCTCCTACGAGCAGTACTTC	CASSQENSRSYEQYF